This T cell receptor (beta chain) comes out of a study of cytomegalovirus exposure and HLA in healthy donors. Notes on this clone: Its target is unknown.

The CDR3 spans 12 residues. CDR1 LGHNA and CDR2 YSLEER come from the germline V gene. Trimming took 0 bases from V and 9 from J, leaving 8 bases between them. Study-level results: Cytomegalovirus association was assigned to about 180 TCR beta chains.

The PCR made use of 60 Vbeta and 13 Jbeta primers. Assay used: immunoSEQ multiplex PCR; TCRdb lists only in-frame clones, some missing. The table has about 160,000 clones, about 77% seen once; the top ten hold 6% to 8%. Specimen: PBMCs. The clonotype comes from a male donor in good health and CMV-seropositive. The rearrangement links TRBV4-3 to TRBJ1-1; D possibly corresponds to TRBD1 (5 bases). Here the CDR3 reads CASSQDRTQAFF. In DNA form, the CDR3 reads TGCGCCAGCAGCCAAGACCGGACACAAGCTTTCTTT.